This T cell receptor beta chain is from a study of blood T cell repertoires in COVID-19. In the study overall: T cells, B-cell-depleted T cells, or PBMCs provided the cDNA or gDNA that served as material.

Measured with immunoSEQ multiplex PCR; TCRdb has only the in-frame clones, and not every one. The sample contains about 280,000 clones, about nine tenths of which appear only once. This CDR3 has 17 residues. Germline CDR1 is SGHVS and CDR2 is FQNEAQ. The V and J ends lost 5 bases and 7 bases, in that order; junction bases with no gene match: 19. The source material was peripheral blood. This chain uses TRBV7-8 with TRBJ2-7; TRBD2 aligns across 8 bases. The TCR sequence derives from a woman aged 30 to 39 with active or convalescent COVID-19. The CDR3 nucleotides read TGTGCCAGCAGCGGTTGGGAGAGCGGGGGTCTCTCGAGGGAGCAGTACTTC. It specifies CASSGWESGGLSREQYF.